This T cell receptor beta chain was captured by sequencing in a study of blood T cell repertoires in COVID-19. Study details: Samples representing acute and convalescent COVID-19 were sourced from the United States, Italy and Spain. PBMCs, B-cell-depleted T cells, or T cells provided the cDNA or gDNA that made up the material.

V was trimmed by 4 bases and J by 3 bases, leaving 21 bases between them. The CDR3 covers 17 residues. Germline CDR1 SGHRS, CDR2 YFSETQ. As processed by the authors: Nucleated cell number was recorded as an estimate derived from reference gene primer amplification. Some clones are missing from TCRdb's copy, which holds only in-frame ones; the method was immunoSEQ multiplex PCR. The V and J calls and the clone size are those of that table, but D and trimming were determined from the DNA. The sample lists some 140,000 clones, 65% to 85% occurring once. J is TRBJ2-3 and V is TRBV5-1, with D hard to call. This receptor was identified in a woman aged 80 or over with acute or convalescent COVID-19. The sample taken for sequencing was peripheral blood. Here the CDR3 DNA reads TGCGCCAGCAGCCAACTACCCGGTTGGTCCGGTACAGATACGCAGTATTTT. It translates to CASSQLPGWSGTDTQYF.